A single sample gave rise to the 28 T cell receptor beta chains below, sequenced in a study of OX40 agonist ivuxolimab in advanced cancers. Profiling relied on immunoSEQ multiplex PCR, and the TCRdb table lists in-frame clones only, not all of them. The sample consists of about 70,000 clones, almost 90% of them appearing once. The sample here was CD4+ or CD8+ T cells sorted from blood, taken in a trial of the OX40 agonist ivuxolimab. The receptors originated from an adult with an advanced solid tumor such as melanoma, head and neck, liver or kidney cancer.

This clone has a handful of counts. The rearrangement uses TRBV18 and TRBJ1-4; TRBD1 aligns across 7 bases. Germline trimming cut 2 bases from V and 5 bases from J; bases unmatched to any gene: 5. The CDR3 consists of 15 residues. CDR1 is KGHSH and CDR2 is LQKENI in the germline V gene. In nucleotides, the CDR3 is TGTGCCAGCTCACCAAACCGGGACAGCAATGAAAAACTGTTTTTT. It specifies CASSPNRDSNEKLFF.

The CDR3 spells CASSQAGGPEKLFF. For the CDR3, the DNA is TGCGCCAGCAGCCAAGCGGGGGGGCCCGAAAAACTGTTTTTT. The rearrangement links TRBV4-1 to TRBJ1-4; a weak D match, TRBD1 (6 bases). Germline V gene lookup returns CDR1 MGHRA and CDR2 YSYEKL. The V end was cut by 1 base, the J end by 8 bases, with 11 bases between. CDR3 length equals 14 residues.

The chain couples TRBV9 to TRBJ2-5; D remains unclear. The germline V gene has CDR1 SGDLS and CDR2 YYNGEE. The CDR3 sequence is 13 residues long. The V end lost 0 bases, the J end lost 3 bases, and 6 bases lay between the germline ends. The CDR3 region is CASSVAGEETQYF. CDR3 nucleotide sequence: TGTGCCAGCAGCGTAGCTGGGGAAGAGACCCAGTACTTC.

In this sample, this clone turned up once. The V and J genes are TRBV5-1 and TRBJ1-1; D is ambiguous. Trimming took 2 bases from V and 6 from J, leaving 8 bases between them. Germline CDR1 SGHRS, CDR2 YFSETQ. This CDR3 has 12 residues. The CDR3 nucleotides read TGCGCCAGCAGCTTACCGGGTTCTGAAGCTTTCTTT. Translating it yields CASSLPGSEAFF.

This clone was seen a single time. The chain joins TRBV10-2 to TRBJ2-7, with D unclear. The CDR3 runs to 15 residues. V lost 3 bases and J 1 base, leaving 13 bases between the germline ends. Germline V gives CDR1 WSHSY, CDR2 SAAADI. The CDR3 sequence: CASSEPANPSYEQYF. CDR3 DNA sequence: TGCGCCAGCAGTGAACCGGCGAATCCTTCCTACGAGCAGTACTTC.

CDR3 amino acids: CASSIQGGPAGELFF. CDR3 nucleotides: TGTGCCAGTAGTATACAGGGGGGGCCTGCCGGGGAGCTGTTTTTT. The J gene is TRBJ2-2, the V gene TRBV19; possibly TRBD1 or TRBD2 for D (7 bases each). The germline V gene has CDR1 LNHDA and CDR2 SQIVND (reference sequence). This CDR3 has 15 amino acids. V dropped 2 bases and J dropped 6 bases, with 13 bases sitting between them.

The chain is built from TRBV18 and TRBJ1-1; D remains unclear. This CDR3 is 14 amino acids long. CDR1 is KGHSH, CDR2 LQKENI, per germline. V was trimmed by 3 bases and J by 3 bases, leaving 11 bases between them. Written as DNA, the CDR3 is TGTGCCAGCTCACCCCAGGATAGGGACACTGAAGCTTTCTTT. The encoded protein is CASSPQDRDTEAFF. The variable domain in full, with the rest retrieved from reference TRBV18 and TRBJ1-1, is NAGVMQNPRHLVRRRGQEARLRCSPMKGHSHVYWYRQLPEEGLKFMVYLQKENIIDESGMPKERFSAEFPKEGPSILRIQQVVRGDSAAYFCASSPQDRDTEAFFGQGTRLTVV.

The V call is TRBV10-3, the J call TRBJ2-1; 15 bases are shared with TRBD2. V lost 6 bases, J lost 5 bases, and 2 bases stayed unmatched. Germline V gives CDR1 ENHRY, CDR2 SYGVKD. The CDR3 is 15 residues long. The CDR3 coding sequence is TGTGCCATCAGCGGGACTAGCGGGGGGAACAATGAGCAGTTCTTC. Protein product: CAISGTSGGNNEQFF.

V is TRBV7-6 and J is TRBJ1-4; 8 nucleotides match TRBD1. This CDR3 spans 13 amino acids. The trim removed 5 bases at V and 11 bases at J, leaving 7 bases unmatched. CDR1 SGHVS and CDR2 FNYEAQ come from the germline V gene. The CDR3 loop is CASSPFGTGKLFF. The CDR3 DNA sequence: TGTGCCAGCAGCCCCTTCGGGACAGGCAAACTGTTTTTT.

The chain carries TRBV5-5 and TRBJ2-1, with D perhaps given as TRBD1 or TRBD2 (5 bases each). This CDR3 is built from 14 residues. V was trimmed by 1 base and J by 2 bases, leaving 7 bases between them. Germline V gene lookup returns CDR1 SGHKS and CDR2 YYEKEE (reference sequence). The CDR3 loop is CASSLTGPYNEQFF. CDR3 nucleotides: TGTGCCAGCAGCTTGACGGGACCCTACAATGAGCAGTTCTTC.

V usage is TRBV5-5 and J usage is TRBJ1-5; the D gene is possibly TRBD1 (5 bases). Germline CDR1 reads SGHKS; CDR2 reads YYEKEE (reference sequence). V was trimmed by 3 bases and J by 4 bases, leaving 14 bases between them. This CDR3 comprises 15 residues. CDR3 loop: CASSSDPGGNQPQHF. As DNA, the CDR3 is TGTGCCAGCAGCTCGGACCCTGGGGGGAATCAGCCCCAGCATTTT.

CDR3 protein: CASSIAGSATDTQYF. In nucleotides, the CDR3 is TGTGCCAGTAGTATAGCCGGGTCGGCCACAGATACGCAGTATTTT. The gene calls are TRBV19 and TRBJ2-3; D not resolved. CDR1 and CDR2 (germline): LNHDA, SQIVND (reference sequence). This CDR3 contains 15 residues. V was clipped by 1 base and J by 2 bases, with 10 bases between them.

A note on this clone: Other DNA sequences within the sample encode an identical CDR3. This sequence joins TRBV19 and TRBJ2-5; 9 positions agree with TRBD1. Trimming cost V 8 bases and J 5 bases; bases outside gene matches: 6. Germline-derived CDR1 and CDR2 are LNHDA and SQIVND (reference sequence). The CDR3 covers 13 residues. CDR3 coding DNA: TGTGCCAGTCGGGACAGGGAATGGGAGACCCAGTACTTC. Protein product: CASRDREWETQYF.

This sequence joins TRBV14 and TRBJ1-5; 8 nucleotides line up with TRBD1. The junction had 13 bases not matched to a gene; V was cut back by 4 bases and J by 5 bases. There are 17 residues in the CDR3. The germline CDR1 and CDR2 sequences are SGHDN and FVKESK. CDR3: CASSLERPGQAYQPQHF. DNA of the CDR3: TGTGCCAGCAGCCTCGAGCGACCGGGACAGGCCTATCAGCCCCAGCATTTT.

The CDR3 sequence: CASSPLTGVPNEDTQYF. Written as DNA, the CDR3 is TGTGCCAGCAGCCCACTTACCGGGGTCCCAAACGAGGATACGCAGTATTTT. The chain joins TRBV7-3 to TRBJ2-3, with D possibly being TRBD2 (5 bases). Germline lookup yields CDR1 SGHTA and CDR2 FQGTGA. CDR3 length: 17 residues. V shed 5 bases and J shed 6 bases, with 24 bases lying between them.

The rearrangement joins TRBV7-6 to TRBJ2-1; 10 positions match TRBD2. The junction had 7 bases not matched to a gene; V was cut back by 1 base and J by 10 bases. Looked up from germline, CDR1 is SGHVS and CDR2 is FNYEAQ. The CDR3 runs to 15 residues. The CDR3 here is CASSLEGLASLEQFF. CDR3 nucleotide sequence: TGTGCCAGCAGCTTAGAGGGACTAGCGTCATTGGAGCAGTTCTTC.

This clone was counted a single time. The V call is TRBV18, the J call TRBJ1-1; unclear D gene. CDR3 size: 13 residues. Germline V gene data show CDR1 as KGHSH and CDR2 as LQKENI. V was clipped by 5 bases and J by 1 base, with 8 bases between them. Here the CDR3 reads CASSSTANTEAFF. The CDR3 DNA reads as TGTGCCAGCTCATCTACAGCGAACACTGAAGCTTTCTTT.

This rearrangement joins TRBV6-6 to TRBJ1-2; D gene uncertain. Trimming cost V 7 bases and J 10 bases, with 13 bases left between them. Germline lookup yields CDR1 MNHNY and CDR2 SVGAGI (reference sequence). The CDR3 consists of 11 residues. CDR3 DNA sequence: TGTGCCAGCACCAACGCTGGCTCCTACACCTTC. This sequence encodes CASTNAGSYTF.

The V and J genes are TRBV7-9 and TRBJ1-1; D might be TRBD1 (6 bases). V lost 3 bases and J 1 base, leaving 9 bases between the germline ends. The length of the CDR3 is 14 residues. CDR1 is SEHNR and CDR2 is FQNEAQ in the germline V gene (reference sequence). The CDR3 protein is CASSLTGPNTEAFF. CDR3 coding DNA: TGTGCCAGCAGCTTGACAGGCCCGAACACTGAAGCTTTCTTT.

The chain carries TRBV2 and TRBJ1-5, with a weak D call TRBD1 (6 bases). The CDR3 loop spans 13 amino acids. Germline loops: CDR1 SNHLY, CDR2 FYNNEI. Between the trimmed V and J ends, which lost 4 bases and 7 bases, there was a span of 11 bases. The CDR3 nucleotides are TGTGCCAGCAGTGGGGGGGCGGGGCAGCCCCAGCATTTT. As protein: CASSGGAGQPQHF.

V is TRBV29-1 and J is TRBJ1-1; D is unresolved. The germline V gene encodes CDR1 SQVTM and CDR2 ANQGSEA. The germline V and J ends were trimmed by 7 bases and 8 bases, with 17 bases remaining between them. CDR3 size: 12 residues. The CDR3 sequence: CSAVGPIYEAFF. DNA of the CDR3: TGCAGCGCCGTTGGTCCGATTTACGAAGCTTTCTTT.

The J gene is TRBJ1-5, the V gene TRBV18; D might be TRBD1 (6 bases). The CDR3 has 13 residues. The V gene lost 5 bases and the J gene lost 3 bases, with 8 bases spanning the gap. CDR1 and CDR2 (germline): KGHSH, LQKENI. The CDR3 spells CASSTGNNQPQHF. The CDR3 DNA is TGTGCCAGCTCAACAGGGAACAATCAGCCCCAGCATTTT.

V usage is TRBV19 and J usage is TRBJ2-7; D is undetermined. The CDR3 covers 15 residues. Trimming took 1 base from V and 0 from J, leaving 10 bases between them. Germline lookup yields CDR1 LNHDA and CDR2 SQIVND (reference sequence). Here the CDR3 reads CASSIGLRISYEQYF. In DNA, the CDR3 is TGTGCCAGTAGTATAGGACTGCGCATCTCCTACGAGCAGTACTTC. Combining the CDR3 with reference TRBV19 and TRBJ2-7 gives the whole variable domain DGGITQSPKYLFRKEGQNVTLSCEQNLNHDAMYWYRQDPGQGLRLIYYSQIVNDFQKGDIAEGYSVSREKKESFPLTVTSAQKNPTAFYLCASSIGLRISYEQYFGPGTRLTVT.

This clone has a handful of counts. The chain has TRBV2 and TRBJ1-4; D not certain. This CDR3 comprises 14 residues. In germline, CDR1 is SNHLY, CDR2 FYNNEI. V was pared by 4 bases and J by 6 bases, with 12 bases between. The CDR3, as DNA: TGTGCCAGCAGTGGAGGGAGGAGGGATGAAAAACTGTTTTTT. It is translated as CASSGGRRDEKLFF.

The chain couples TRBV4-2 to TRBJ2-3, with D unclear. Per germline, CDR1 LGHNA and CDR2 YNFKEQ. The CDR3 runs to 13 residues. The V gene lost 1 base and the J gene lost 6 bases, with 8 bases spanning the gap. CDR3 loop: CASSQGLGDTQYF. CDR3 coding DNA: TGTGCCAGCAGCCAAGGGTTAGGGGATACGCAGTATTTT.

The DNA for the CDR3 is TGTGCCAGCAGTTACTCTGGTGAAGCTTTCTTT. Translated, it gives CASSYSGEAFF. The rearrangement uses TRBV6-5 and TRBJ1-1; D gene uncertain. Deletions cut 0 bases from V and 7 bases from J, with 3 bases between. CDR3 length: 11 amino acids. CDR1 and CDR2 (germline): MNHEY, SVGAGI.

This chain links TRBV15 with TRBJ2-1; weak D call: TRBD2 (6 bases). Germline assignment: CDR1 LNHNV and CDR2 YYDKDF (reference sequence). Trimming removed 1 base at V and 7 bases at J, with 17 bases between. The CDR3 is 16 residues long. The CDR3 region has the DNA TGTGCCACCAGCAGAGTGGGTGTCGCGGGACGGAATGAGCAGTTCTTC. Translation: CATSRVGVAGRNEQFF.

This clone is medium-sized within its sample. This chain links TRBV7-8 with TRBJ1-1; the D gene is possibly TRBD1 (6 bases). Trimming stripped 5 bases from V and 5 bases from J, with 15 bases between. Per the germline V gene, CDR1 is SGHVS and CDR2 is FQNEAQ. The CDR3 consists of 14 residues. As DNA, the CDR3 is TGTGCCAGCAGCCTCACAGGGATTTCGACTGAAGCTTTCTTT. It is translated as CASSLTGISTEAFF.